This T cell receptor beta chain was observed in a study of CD8+ T cells in alopecia areata. The wider study: Oral tofacitinib (5 to 10 mg twice daily) was administered to treated patients. Affected scalp percentage set treated patients' severity scores. General study points: There was only one nonresponder, so it was unclear how baseline CD8+ expansion relates to response.

Treatment noted: oral pan-JAK inhibitor, 5-10 mg twice daily. CD4+ and CD8+ T cells were sorted from PBMCs stained for CD3, CD4 and CD8. About this clone itself: The antigen is not known.

The CDR3 runs 14 residues. The V gene's germline CDR1 is SQVTM and CDR2 ANQGSEA. V was pared by 5 bases and J by 0 bases, with 14 bases between. It was cDNA, reverse transcribed from extracted RNA, that served as the sequencing template. Clones were read by immunoSEQ multiplex PCR, and TCRdb kept only the in-frame ones, dropping some. Altogether about 300,000 clones are present, roughly 64% being singletons, with the ten largest covering about 1.7%. Sequenced here: CD4+ T cells sorted from blood, sampled at week 24, from a patient treated with tofacitinib. The rearrangement joins TRBV29-1 to TRBJ2-7; possibly TRBD1 for D (6 bases). This clonotype was sampled from a human donor with alopecia areata. Written as DNA, the CDR3 is TGCAGCGTTATCCGAGGGGGAGCCTCCTACGAGCAGTACTTC. Its protein product is CSVIRGGASYEQYF.